There are a few counts of the clone carrying this T cell receptor beta chain. As yet, its antigen is unknown. The entry originates in a study of brain T cells in children with intractable seizures. Data came from immunoSEQ multiplex PCR; TCRdb stores just in-frame clones and leaves some out. The table has hundreds of thousands of clones, over 90% seen once. General observations from the study: Patients' HCMV serostatus was unknown; virus specificity rests on CDR3 similarity alone. Absence of clones before surgery may stem from lower sequencing depth.

Time point noted: blood from clinic visit 5 months post-surgery; TSC patient then seizure free. The sequenced cases were selected for having the highest brain T cell transcript signatures. Before surgery, patients took at least one anti-epileptic drug. CDR1 is MNHNS and CDR2 is SASEGT in the germline V gene. This CDR3 region has 15 residues. J lost 4 bases, V lost 3 bases, and 8 bases had no gene match. This sample comprised peripheral blood, obtained about 5 months after surgery. The chain joins TRBV6-1 to TRBJ1-2, with 7 bases fitting TRBD1. The sequence came from a boy under three years old with tuberous sclerosis and intractable seizures. Written as DNA, the CDR3 is TGTGCCAGCAGTGAGACAGGGATAGGGTTCTATGGCTACACCTTC. It translates to CASSETGIGFYGYTF.